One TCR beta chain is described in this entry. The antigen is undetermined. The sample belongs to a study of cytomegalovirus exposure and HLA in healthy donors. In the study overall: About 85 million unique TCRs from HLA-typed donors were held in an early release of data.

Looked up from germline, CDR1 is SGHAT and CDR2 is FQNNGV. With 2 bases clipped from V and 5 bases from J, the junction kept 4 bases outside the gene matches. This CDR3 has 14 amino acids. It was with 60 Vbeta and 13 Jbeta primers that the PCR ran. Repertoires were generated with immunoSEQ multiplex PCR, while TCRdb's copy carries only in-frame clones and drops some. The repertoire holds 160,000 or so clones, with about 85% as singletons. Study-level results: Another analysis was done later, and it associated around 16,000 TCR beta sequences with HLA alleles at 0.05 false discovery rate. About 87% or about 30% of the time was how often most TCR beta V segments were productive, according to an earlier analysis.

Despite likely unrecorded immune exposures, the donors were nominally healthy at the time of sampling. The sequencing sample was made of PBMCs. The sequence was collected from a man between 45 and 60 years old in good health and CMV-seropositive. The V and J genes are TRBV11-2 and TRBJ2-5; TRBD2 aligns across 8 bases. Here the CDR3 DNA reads TGTGCCAGCAGCTTAATCGGGAGGGTGGAGACCCAGTACTTC. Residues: CASSLIGRVETQYF. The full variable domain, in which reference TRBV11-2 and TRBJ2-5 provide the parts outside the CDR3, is EAGVAQSPRYKIIEKRQSVAFWCNPISGHATLYWYQQILGQGPKLLIQFQNNGVVDDSQLPKDRFSAERLKGVDSTLKIQPAKLEDSAVYLCASSLIGRVETQYFGPGTRLLVL.